A single T cell receptor (beta chain) is shown here with its context. What this receptor recognizes is not known. Per-nucleotide qualities are absent, and no much larger clonotype sits a single base away. A MiSeq instrument was used for deep resolution sequencing, which targeted depths ranging from 1 in 1 million up to 1 in 200,000 T cells, with coverage averaging 10x for each clonotype. TCR beta libraries were generated with the immunoSEQ hsTCRB Kit. As for the original processing: Data were analyzed with ImmunoSEQ Data Assistant and ImmunoSEQ Analyzer, with V, D and J genes assigned per IMGT definitions. Clonality was computed as one minus normalized Shannon entropy of productive rearrangement frequencies, ranging from 0 to 1. Only overrepresented clonotypes making up at least 0.05% of each patient's repertoire were included in the public clonotype analysis. Fewer than 15 repertoires from age-matched healthy donors, obtained from immuneACCESS, served as clonality controls. Held by TCRdb, this immuneACCESS table contains in-frame sequences only and omits some clones. Under half of the omission traces to an unresolved V gene where checked; the cause of the rest is unknown. V and J calls and clone size are given by that table; D and trimming were obtained from the DNA. The sample profile shows about 6,700 clones; more than 70% of them were found once. About a quarter of the sample is taken by the ten largest.

These data come from a study of cytotoxic CD8 clonotypes in ibrutinib-treated CLL (dated by TCRdb to the early 2020s). About the study as a whole: The cohort included roughly 15 treatment-naive and some 10 relapsed/refractory patients; roughly 17 were IGHV unmutated. Partial responses were observed in roughly 24 patients and complete responses in 2; after a median follow-up of around 68 months, remission was maintained in approximately 15 patients and progression was observed in roughly 12. The response samples were drawn at a median of around eleven months into treatment, with a range of roughly 6 to 40 months. Samples averaged about 260,000 productive templates and approximately 100,000 productive rearrangements. Longitudinal samples were available for about 30% of the roughly 86 trial participants. Cryopreserved peripheral blood mononuclear cells were obtained before treatment, at response, and at either sustained remission or disease progression. General findings and caveats noted by the study authors: Public clonotypes were rare and either shrank or stayed stable during treatment, and the rise in clonality at ibrutinib response reflected expansion of private clonotypes. At baseline, clonality was higher than in age-matched healthy donors and showed a strong correlation with circulating CD8+ T-cell counts. At ibrutinib response clonality went up, during sustained remission it held steady, and at progression it dropped back toward baseline. Lymph node repertoires were not examined, and the timing of sampling was not matched between patients in sustained remission and those whose disease progressed.

The CDR3 holds 14 amino acids from the cysteine to the phenylalanine. Kept here is only the CDR3 DNA, which spans 42 bases and is read in frame from base 1. Relative to germline, V is 2 bases shorter and J is 0 bases shorter, with 7 bases between their ends. CDR1 is given as SGDLS and CDR2 as YYNGEE, both from the germline V gene. For TCR beta library preparation, roughly 2 micrograms of genomic DNA were extracted from the cryopreserved PBMCs. Longitudinal blood samples from CLL patients on ibrutinib monotherapy underwent high-throughput TCR beta sequencing. Patients were enrolled in a phase 2 open-label single-center ibrutinib monotherapy trial.

The chain links TRBV9 with TRBJ2-3; the D gene is perhaps TRBD2, on 5 matching bases. The sample here was PBMCs, taken before ibrutinib treatment. This TCR derives from a human donor with chronic lymphocytic leukemia. The DNA sequence is TGTGCCAGCAGCGTCCGGGGTAGCACAGATACGCAGTATTTT. Translated, it reads CASSVRGSTDTQYF.